The clone carrying this T cell receptor beta chain was detected ten times or more. The authors prepared the TCRbeta library with unique molecular identifiers. TCRdb reanalysed the PCR reads using MiXCR and keeps one entry per CDR3 protein. This sample has about 110,000 distinct CDR3 sequences, with under 13% found just once. This record belongs to a study of T-cell reconstitution after alpha-beta-depleted transplantation in children. In germline, CDR1 is SGHTA, CDR2 FQGNSA. This CDR3 is built from 17 residues. J lost 7 bases, V lost 4 bases, and 12 bases had no gene match. Sequenced here: PBMCs from the stem cell graft donor, sampled from the stem cell graft. The receptor was isolated from a human donor who donated a stem cell graft to a child with acute lymphoblastic leukemia. The chain links TRBV7-2 to TRBJ2-3; 12 positions match TRBD2. Here the CDR3 reads CASSSSGRASAKNTQYF. Here the CDR3 DNA reads TGTGCCAGCAGCTCTAGCGGGAGGGCCAGCGCGAAGAATACGCAGTATTTT.